This T cell receptor (beta chain) originates from a study of Ad26.COV2.S vaccination and SARS-CoV-2 variants. This clone came up once. Its target is unknown. Germline CDR1 is SGHAT and CDR2 is FQNNGV. V lost 6 bases and J lost 4; bases outside the gene matches: 7. This CDR3 comprises 15 residues. Study observations and caveats: Post-vaccination spike-specific CD8+ and CD4+ T cell responses reportedly had substantial breadth. Vaccine and placebo groups showed comparable non-spike TCR breadth. Vaccinees showed greater spike-specific TCR breadth than placebo recipients.

Only in-frame clones appear in the TCRdb table, and some are missing; sequencing was by immunoSEQ multiplex PCR. This sample has 350,000 to 450,000 clones, with under 95% found just once. The rearrangement uses TRBV11-2 and TRBJ2-1; 9 bases are a match to TRBD2. The sequence was collected from a human donor who had recovered from COVID-19. The source was peripheral blood, collected after recovery from COVID-19. CDR3 amino acids: CASRFGSGGYNEQFF. CDR3 sequence (DNA): TGTGCCAGCAGGTTCGGGAGCGGGGGGTACAATGAGCAGTTCTTC.